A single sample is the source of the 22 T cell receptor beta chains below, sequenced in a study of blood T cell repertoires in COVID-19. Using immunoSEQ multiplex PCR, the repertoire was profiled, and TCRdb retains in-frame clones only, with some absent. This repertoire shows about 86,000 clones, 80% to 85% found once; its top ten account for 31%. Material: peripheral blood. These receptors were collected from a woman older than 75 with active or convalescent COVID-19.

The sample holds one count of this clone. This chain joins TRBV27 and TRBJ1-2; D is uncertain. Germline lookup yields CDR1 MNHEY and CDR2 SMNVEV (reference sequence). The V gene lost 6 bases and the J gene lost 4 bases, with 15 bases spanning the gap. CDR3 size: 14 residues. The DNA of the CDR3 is TGTGCCAGCAGGGCTTCTCGGGAGGCCTATGGCTACACCTTC. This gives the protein CASRASREAYGYTF.

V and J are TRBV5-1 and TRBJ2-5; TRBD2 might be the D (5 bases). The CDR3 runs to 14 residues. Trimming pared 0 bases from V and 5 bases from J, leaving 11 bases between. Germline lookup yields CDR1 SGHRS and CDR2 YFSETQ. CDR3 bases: TGCGCCAGCAGCTTGGAGTCGGGATCGGAGACCCAGTACTTC. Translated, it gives CASSLESGSETQYF.

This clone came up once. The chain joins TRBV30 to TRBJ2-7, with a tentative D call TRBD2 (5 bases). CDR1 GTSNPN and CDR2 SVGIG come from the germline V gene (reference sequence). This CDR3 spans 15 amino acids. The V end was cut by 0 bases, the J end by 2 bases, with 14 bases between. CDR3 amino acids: CAWSVGVDLPYEQYF. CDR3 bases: TGTGCCTGGAGTGTGGGAGTCGACCTCCCCTACGAGCAGTACTTC. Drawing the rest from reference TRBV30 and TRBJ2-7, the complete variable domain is SQTIHQWPATLVQPVGSPLSLECTVEGTSNPNLYWYRQAAGRGLQLLFYSVGIGQISSEVPQNLSASRPQDRQFILSSKKLLLSDSGFYLCAWSVGVDLPYEQYFGPGTRLTVT.

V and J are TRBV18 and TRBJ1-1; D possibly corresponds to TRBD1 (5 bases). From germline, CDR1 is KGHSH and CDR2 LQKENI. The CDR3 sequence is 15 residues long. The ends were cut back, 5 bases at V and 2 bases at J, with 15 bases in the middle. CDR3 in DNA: TGTGCCAGCTCAATCAGACAGCCGACTAACACTGAAGCTTTCTTT. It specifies CASSIRQPTNTEAFF.

CDR3 region: CASSVGAGNTIYF. Here the CDR3 DNA reads TGTGCCAGCAGTGTAGGGGCTGGAAACACCATATATTTT. This chain links TRBV2 with TRBJ1-3, with D possibly being TRBD1 (5 bases). The CDR3 contains 13 residues. CDR1 is SNHLY, CDR2 FYNNEI, per germline. Trimming removed 4 bases at V and 2 bases at J, with 6 bases between.

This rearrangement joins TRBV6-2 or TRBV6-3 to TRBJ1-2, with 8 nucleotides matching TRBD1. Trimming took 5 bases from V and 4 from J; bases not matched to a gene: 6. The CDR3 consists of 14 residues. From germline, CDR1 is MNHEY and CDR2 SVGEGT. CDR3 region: CASSRDRTIYGYTF. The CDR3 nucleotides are TGTGCCAGCAGTAGGGACAGGACAATCTATGGCTACACCTTC.

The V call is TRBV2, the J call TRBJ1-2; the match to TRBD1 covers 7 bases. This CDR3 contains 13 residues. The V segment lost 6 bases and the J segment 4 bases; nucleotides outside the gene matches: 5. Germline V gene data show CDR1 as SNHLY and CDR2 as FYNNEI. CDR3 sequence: CASSLDRRYGYTF. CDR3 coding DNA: TGTGCCAGCAGCTTGGACAGGCGCTATGGCTACACCTTC.

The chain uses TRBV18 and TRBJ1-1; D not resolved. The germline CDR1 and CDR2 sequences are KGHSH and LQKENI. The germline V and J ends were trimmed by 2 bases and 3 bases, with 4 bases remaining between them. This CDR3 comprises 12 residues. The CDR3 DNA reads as TGTGCCAGCTCACCAGGAGACACTGAAGCTTTCTTT. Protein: CASSPGDTEAFF.

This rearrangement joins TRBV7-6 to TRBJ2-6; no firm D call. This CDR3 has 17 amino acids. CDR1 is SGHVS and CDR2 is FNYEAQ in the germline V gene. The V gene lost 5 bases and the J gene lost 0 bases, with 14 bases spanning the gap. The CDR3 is CASSKEQISSGANVLTF. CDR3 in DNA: TGTGCCAGCAGCAAAGAACAGATTAGCTCTGGGGCCAACGTCCTGACTTTC.

CDR3 nucleotides: TGTGCCAGCAGTGAAGCCGCAAGGTGGAGCCCCATTTACTTC. Translated: CASSEAARWSPIYF. This sequence joins TRBV6-1 and TRBJ2-5; no clear D gene. The CDR3 runs to 14 residues. CDR1 MNHNS and CDR2 SASEGT come from the germline V gene. The V end was cut by 0 bases, the J end by 14 bases, with 19 bases between.

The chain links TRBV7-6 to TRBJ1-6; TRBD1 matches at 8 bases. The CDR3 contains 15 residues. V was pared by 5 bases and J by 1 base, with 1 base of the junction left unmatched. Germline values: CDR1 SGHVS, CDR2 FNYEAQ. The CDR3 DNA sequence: TGTGCCAGCAGCGGACAGGGATCCTATAATTCACCCCTCCACTTT. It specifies CASSGQGSYNSPLHF.

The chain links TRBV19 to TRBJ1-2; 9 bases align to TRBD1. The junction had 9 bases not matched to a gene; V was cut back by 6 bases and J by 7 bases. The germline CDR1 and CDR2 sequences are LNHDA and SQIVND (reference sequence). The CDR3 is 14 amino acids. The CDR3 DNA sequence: TGTGCCAGTAGGACCGGGACAGGGACGGGTGGCTACACCTTC. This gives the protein CASRTGTGTGGYTF.

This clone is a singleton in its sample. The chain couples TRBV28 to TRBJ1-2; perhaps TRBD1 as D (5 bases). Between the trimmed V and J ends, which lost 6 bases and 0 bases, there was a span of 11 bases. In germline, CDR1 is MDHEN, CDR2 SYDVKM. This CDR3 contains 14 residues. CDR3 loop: CASRGTGPNYGYTF. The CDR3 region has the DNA TGTGCCAGCAGAGGAACAGGCCCTAACTATGGCTACACCTTC.

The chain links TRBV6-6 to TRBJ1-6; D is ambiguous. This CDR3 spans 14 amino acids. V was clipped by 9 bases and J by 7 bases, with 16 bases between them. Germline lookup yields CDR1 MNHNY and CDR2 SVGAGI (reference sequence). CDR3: CASRSSYMNSPLHF. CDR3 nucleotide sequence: TGTGCCAGTCGGAGTAGTTATATGAATTCACCCCTCCACTTT.

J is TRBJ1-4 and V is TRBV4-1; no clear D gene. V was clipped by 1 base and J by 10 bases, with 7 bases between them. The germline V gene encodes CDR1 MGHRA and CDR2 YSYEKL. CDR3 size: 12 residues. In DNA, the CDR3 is TGCGCCAGCAGCCAAGTTTCTCGAAAACTGTTTTTT. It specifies CASSQVSRKLFF.

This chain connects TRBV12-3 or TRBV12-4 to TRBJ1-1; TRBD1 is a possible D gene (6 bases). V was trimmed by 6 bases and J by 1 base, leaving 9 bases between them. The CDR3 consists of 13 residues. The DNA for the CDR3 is TGTGCCAGCAGCCTGGGACAGAACACTGAAGCTTTCTTT. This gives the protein CASSLGQNTEAFF.

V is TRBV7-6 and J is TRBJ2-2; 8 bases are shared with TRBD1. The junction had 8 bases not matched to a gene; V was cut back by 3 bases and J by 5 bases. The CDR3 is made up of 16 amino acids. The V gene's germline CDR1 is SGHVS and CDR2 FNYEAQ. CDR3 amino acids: CASSLGQGARTGELFF. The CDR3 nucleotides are TGTGCCAGCAGCTTGGGGCAGGGGGCGCGAACCGGGGAGCTGTTTTTT.

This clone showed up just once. The DNA of the CDR3 is TGTGCCATTAGGGGGCCGTCCCCCCACAATGAGCAGTTCTTC. Protein product: CAIRGPSPHNEQFF. The rearrangement uses TRBV19 and TRBJ2-1; the match to TRBD1 covers 7 bases. CDR3 length: 14 amino acids. Looked up from germline, CDR1 is LNHDA and CDR2 is SQIVND (reference sequence). The V and J ends lost 10 bases and 5 bases, in that order; junction bases with no gene match: 11. Based on the CDR3 plus reference TRBV19 and TRBJ2-1, the full variable domain is DGGITQSPKYLFRKEGQNVTLSCEQNLNHDAMYWYRQDPGQGLRLIYYSQIVNDFQKGDIAEGYSVSREKKESFPLTVTSAQKNPTAFYLCAIRGPSPHNEQFFGPGTRLTVL.

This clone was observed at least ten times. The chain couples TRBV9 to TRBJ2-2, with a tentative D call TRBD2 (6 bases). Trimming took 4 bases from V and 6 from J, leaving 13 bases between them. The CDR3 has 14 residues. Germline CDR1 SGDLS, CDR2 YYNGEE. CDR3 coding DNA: TGTGCCAGCAGCCTCTTCTGGGGGGCCGGGGAGCTGTTTTTT. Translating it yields CASSLFWGAGELFF.

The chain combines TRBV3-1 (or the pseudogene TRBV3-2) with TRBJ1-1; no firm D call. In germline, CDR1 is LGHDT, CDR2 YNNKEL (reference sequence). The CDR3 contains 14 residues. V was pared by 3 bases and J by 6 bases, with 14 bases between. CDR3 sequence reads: CASSQTPPSPEAFF. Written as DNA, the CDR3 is TGTGCCAGCAGCCAGACACCTCCCAGCCCTGAAGCTTTCTTT.

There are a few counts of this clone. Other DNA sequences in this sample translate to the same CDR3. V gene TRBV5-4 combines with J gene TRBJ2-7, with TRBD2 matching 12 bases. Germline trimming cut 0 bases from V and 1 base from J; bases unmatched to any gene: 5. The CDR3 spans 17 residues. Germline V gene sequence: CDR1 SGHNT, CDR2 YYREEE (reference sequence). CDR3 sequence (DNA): TGTGCCAGCAGCTTGGGGCTAGCGGGAGGGTTATCCTACGAGCAGTACTTC. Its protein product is CASSLGLAGGLSYEQYF.

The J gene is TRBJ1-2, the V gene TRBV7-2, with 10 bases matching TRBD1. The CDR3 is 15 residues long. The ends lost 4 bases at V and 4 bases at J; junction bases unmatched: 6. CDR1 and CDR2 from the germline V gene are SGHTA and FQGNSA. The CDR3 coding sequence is TGTGCCAGCAGCTCCCGGGACAGGGGTAGCTATGGCTACACCTTC. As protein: CASSSRDRGSYGYTF.